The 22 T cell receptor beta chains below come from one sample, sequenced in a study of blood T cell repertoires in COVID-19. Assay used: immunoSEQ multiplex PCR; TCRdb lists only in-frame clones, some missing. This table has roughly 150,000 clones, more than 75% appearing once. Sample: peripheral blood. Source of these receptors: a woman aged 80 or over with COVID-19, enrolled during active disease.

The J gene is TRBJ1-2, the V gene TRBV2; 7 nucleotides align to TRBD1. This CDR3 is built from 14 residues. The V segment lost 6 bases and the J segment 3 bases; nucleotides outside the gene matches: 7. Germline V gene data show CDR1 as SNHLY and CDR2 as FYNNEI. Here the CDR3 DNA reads TGTGCCAGCAGGAAGACAGGGTTCGACTATGGCTACACCTTC. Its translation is CASRKTGFDYGYTF.

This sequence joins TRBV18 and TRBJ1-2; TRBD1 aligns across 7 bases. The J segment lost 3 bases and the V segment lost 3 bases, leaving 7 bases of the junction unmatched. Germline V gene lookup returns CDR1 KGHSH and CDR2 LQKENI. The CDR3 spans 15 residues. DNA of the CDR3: TGTGCCAGCTCACCCGACAGGGTGGTACACTATGGCTACACCTTC. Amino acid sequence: CASSPDRVVHYGYTF.

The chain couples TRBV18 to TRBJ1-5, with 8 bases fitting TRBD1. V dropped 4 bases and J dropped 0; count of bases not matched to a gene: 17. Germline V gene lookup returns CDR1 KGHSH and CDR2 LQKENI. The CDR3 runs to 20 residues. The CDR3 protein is CASSLQSPVQGAGSNQPQHF. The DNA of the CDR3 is TGTGCCAGCTCACTACAATCTCCGGTTCAGGGGGCAGGTAGCAATCAGCCCCAGCATTTT.

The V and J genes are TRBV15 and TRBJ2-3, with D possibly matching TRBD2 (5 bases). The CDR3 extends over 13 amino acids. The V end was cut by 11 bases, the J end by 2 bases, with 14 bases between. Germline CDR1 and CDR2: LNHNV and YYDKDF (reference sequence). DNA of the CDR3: TGTGCCCTAGGCAGGACTCACACAGATACGCAGTATTTT. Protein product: CALGRTHTDTQYF.

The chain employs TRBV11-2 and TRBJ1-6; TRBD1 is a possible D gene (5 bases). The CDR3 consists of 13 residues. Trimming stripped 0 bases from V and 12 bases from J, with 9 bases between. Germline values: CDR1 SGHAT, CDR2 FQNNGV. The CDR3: CASSLEGLGPLHF. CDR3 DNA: TGTGCCAGCAGCTTAGAGGGGCTGGGACCCCTCCACTTT. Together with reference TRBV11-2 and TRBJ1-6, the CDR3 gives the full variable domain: EAGVAQSPRYKIIEKRQSVAFWCNPISGHATLYWYQQILGQGPKLLIQFQNNGVVDDSQLPKDRFSAERLKGVDSTLKIQPAKLEDSAVYLCASSLEGLGPLHFGNGTRLTVT.

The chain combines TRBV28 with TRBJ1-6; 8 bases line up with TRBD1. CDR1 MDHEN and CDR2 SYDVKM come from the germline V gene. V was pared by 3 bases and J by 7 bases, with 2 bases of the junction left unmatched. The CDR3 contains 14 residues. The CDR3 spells CASSFRQGNSPLHF. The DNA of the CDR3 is TGTGCCAGCAGTTTCCGACAGGGGAATTCACCCCTCCACTTT.

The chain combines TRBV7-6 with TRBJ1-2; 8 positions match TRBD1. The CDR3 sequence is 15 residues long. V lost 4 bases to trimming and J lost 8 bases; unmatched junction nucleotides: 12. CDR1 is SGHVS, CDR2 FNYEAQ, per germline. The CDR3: CASSSPHTGGVGYTF. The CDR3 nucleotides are TGTGCCAGCAGCTCCCCTCATACAGGGGGGGTAGGCTACACCTTC. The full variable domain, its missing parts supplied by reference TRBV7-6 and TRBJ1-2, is GAGVSQSPRYKVTKRGQDVALRCDPISGHVSLYWYRQALGQGPEFLTYFNYEAQQDKSGLPNDRFSAERPEGSISTLTIQRTEQRDSAMYRCASSSPHTGGVGYTFGSGTRLTVV.

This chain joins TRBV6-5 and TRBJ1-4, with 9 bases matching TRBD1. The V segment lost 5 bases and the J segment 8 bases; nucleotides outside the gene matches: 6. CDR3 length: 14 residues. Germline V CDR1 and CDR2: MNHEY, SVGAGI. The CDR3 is CASSTGTGLEKLFF. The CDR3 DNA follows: TGTGCCAGCAGTACGGGGACAGGGCTCGAAAAACTGTTTTTT.

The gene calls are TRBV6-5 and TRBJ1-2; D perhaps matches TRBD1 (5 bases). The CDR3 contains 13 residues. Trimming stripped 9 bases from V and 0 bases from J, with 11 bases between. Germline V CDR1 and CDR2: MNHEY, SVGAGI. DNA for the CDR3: TGTGCCAGTCGCCCCAGGGCTAACTATGGCTACACCTTC. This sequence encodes CASRPRANYGYTF.

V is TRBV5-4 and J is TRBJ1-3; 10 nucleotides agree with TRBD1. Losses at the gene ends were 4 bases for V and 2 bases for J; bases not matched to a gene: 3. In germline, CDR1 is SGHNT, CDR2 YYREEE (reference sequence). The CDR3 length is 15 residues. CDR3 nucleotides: TGTGCCAGCAGCACCGGGACAGGGGCTGGAAACACCATATATTTT. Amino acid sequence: CASSTGTGAGNTIYF.

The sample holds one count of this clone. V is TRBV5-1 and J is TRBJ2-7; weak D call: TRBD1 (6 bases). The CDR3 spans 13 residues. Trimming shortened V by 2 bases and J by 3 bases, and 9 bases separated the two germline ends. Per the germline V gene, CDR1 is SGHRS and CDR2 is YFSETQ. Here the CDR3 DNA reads TGCGCCAGCAGCTTTGGACAGCTCTACGAGCAGTACTTC. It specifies CASSFGQLYEQYF.

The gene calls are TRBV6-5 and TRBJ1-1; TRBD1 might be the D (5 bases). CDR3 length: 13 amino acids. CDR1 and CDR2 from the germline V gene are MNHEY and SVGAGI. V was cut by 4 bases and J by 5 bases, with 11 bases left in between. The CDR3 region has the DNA TGTGCCAGCAGTTCGGTGGGGGGGACTGAAGCTTTCTTT. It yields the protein CASSSVGGTEAFF.

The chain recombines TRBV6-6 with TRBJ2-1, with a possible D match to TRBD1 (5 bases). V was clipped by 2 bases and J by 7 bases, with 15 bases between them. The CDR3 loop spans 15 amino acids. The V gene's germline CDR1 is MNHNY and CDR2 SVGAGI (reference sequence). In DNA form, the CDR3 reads TGTGCCAGCAGTTACCCAAAGGGGAATGGGAATGAGCAGTTCTTC. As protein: CASSYPKGNGNEQFF.

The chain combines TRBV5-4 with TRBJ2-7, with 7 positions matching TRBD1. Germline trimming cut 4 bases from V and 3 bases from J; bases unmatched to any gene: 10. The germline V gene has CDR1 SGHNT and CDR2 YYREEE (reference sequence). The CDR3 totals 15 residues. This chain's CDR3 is CASSPSRDRYYEQYF. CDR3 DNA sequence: TGTGCCAGCAGCCCGTCCCGGGACAGATACTACGAGCAGTACTTC. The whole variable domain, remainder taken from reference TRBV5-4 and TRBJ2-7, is ETGVTQSPTHLIKTRGQQVTLRCSSQSGHNTVSWYQQALGQGPQFIFQYYREEENGRGNFPPRFSGLQFPNYSSELNVNALELDDSALYLCASSPSRDRYYEQYFGPGTRLTVT.

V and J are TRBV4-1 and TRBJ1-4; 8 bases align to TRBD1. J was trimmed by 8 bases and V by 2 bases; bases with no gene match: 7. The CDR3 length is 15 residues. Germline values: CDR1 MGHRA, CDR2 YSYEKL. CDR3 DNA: TGCGCCAGCAGCCAAATAGGACAGGGTGACGAAAAACTGTTTTTT. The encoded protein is CASSQIGQGDEKLFF.

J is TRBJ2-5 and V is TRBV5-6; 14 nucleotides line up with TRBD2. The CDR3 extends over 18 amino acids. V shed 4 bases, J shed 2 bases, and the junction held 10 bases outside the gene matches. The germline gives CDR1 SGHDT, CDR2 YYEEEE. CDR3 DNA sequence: TGTGCCAGCAGCAGAGGGACTAGCGGGAGCGTTGGACAAGAGACCCAGTACTTC. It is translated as CASSRGTSGSVGQETQYF.

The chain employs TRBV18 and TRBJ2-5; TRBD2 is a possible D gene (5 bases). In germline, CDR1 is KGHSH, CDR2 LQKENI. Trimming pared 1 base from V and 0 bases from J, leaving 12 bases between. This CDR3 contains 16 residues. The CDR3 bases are TGTGCCAGCTCACCACAGAGGGTCCGGGACCAAGAGACCCAGTACTTC. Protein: CASSPQRVRDQETQYF.

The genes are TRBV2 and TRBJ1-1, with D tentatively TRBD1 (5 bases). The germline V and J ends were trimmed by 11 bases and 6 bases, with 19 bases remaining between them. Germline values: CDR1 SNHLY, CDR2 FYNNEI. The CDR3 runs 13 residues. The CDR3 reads CASGGVLRSEAFF. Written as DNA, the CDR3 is TGTGCCTCCGGGGGAGTACTGAGATCTGAAGCTTTCTTT.

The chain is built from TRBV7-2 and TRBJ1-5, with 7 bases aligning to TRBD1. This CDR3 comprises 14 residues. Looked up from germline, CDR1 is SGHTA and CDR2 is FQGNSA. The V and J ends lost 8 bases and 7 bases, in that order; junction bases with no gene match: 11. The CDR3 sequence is CASSYGTARQPQHF. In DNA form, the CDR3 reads TGTGCCAGCTCGTACGGGACAGCTCGGCAGCCCCAGCATTTT. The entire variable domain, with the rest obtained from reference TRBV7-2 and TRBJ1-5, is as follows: GAGVSQSPSNKVTEKGKDVELRCDPISGHTALYWYRQSLGQGLEFLIYFQGNSAPDKSGLPSDRFSAERTGGSVSTLTIQRTQQEDSAVYLCASSYGTARQPQHFGDGTRLSIL.

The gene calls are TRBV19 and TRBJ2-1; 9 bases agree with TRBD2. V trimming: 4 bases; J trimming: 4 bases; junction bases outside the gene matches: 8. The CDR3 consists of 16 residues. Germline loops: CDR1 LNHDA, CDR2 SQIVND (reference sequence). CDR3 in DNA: TGTGCCAGTAGTACACGTCTAGCGGGGCTATACAATGAGCAGTTCTTC. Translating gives CASSTRLAGLYNEQFF.

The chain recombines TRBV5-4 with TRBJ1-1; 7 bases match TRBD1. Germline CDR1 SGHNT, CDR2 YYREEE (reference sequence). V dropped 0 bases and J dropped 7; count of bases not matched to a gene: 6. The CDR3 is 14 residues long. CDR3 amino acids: CASSLGQGRGEAFF. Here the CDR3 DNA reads TGTGCCAGCAGCTTGGGACAGGGAAGGGGTGAAGCTTTCTTT.

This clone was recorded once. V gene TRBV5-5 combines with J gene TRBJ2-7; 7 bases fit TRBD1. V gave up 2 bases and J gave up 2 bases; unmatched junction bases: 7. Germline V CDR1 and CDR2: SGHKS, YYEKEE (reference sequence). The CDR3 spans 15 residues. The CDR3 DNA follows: TGTGCCAGCAGCTTTGGTGCAGGGGGTACCTACGAGCAGTACTTC. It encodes CASSFGAGGTYEQYF.